One and the same sample provided the 2 T cell receptor beta chains below, sequenced in a study of CD4 T cells in relation to SARS-CoV-2 and coronaviruses. The repertoire was sequenced with immunoSEQ multiplex PCR; TCRdb's copy has only in-frame clones and lacks some. The sample shows 40,000 to 50,000 clones, about 87% of them seen only once. These TCRs are of unknown antigen specificity. Material for sequencing was naive CD4+ T cells from PBMCs, cultured in vitro. Subset indicated: naive CD4+ T cells isolated by negative enrichment. The receptors shown here come from an adult with COVID-19.

J is TRBJ2-1 and V is TRBV6-5, with 7 positions matching TRBD2. The CDR3 length is 14 residues. J gave up 9 bases and V 7 bases, and 12 bases lay outside the gene matches. Germline lookup yields CDR1 MNHEY and CDR2 SVGAGI. CDR3 DNA: TGTGCCAGCATCCGGGGCGGGAGAAAAGCTGAGCAGTTCTTC. Protein: CASIRGGRKAEQFF.

This chain joins TRBV28 and TRBJ1-1, with no clear D. Germline CDR1 MDHEN, CDR2 SYDVKM. V dropped 2 bases and J dropped 0 bases, with 7 bases sitting between them. This CDR3 is built from 14 residues. Here the CDR3 DNA reads TGTGCCAGCAGTTTAGGGAAACTGAACACTGAAGCTTTCTTT. Residues: CASSLGKLNTEAFF.